A single sample gave rise to the 27 T cell receptor beta chains below, sequenced in a study of shared clonotypes between healthy human individuals. The repertoire was sequenced with immunoSEQ multiplex PCR; TCRdb's copy has only in-frame clones and lacks some. The repertoire includes roughly 490,000 clones, roughly four fifths of them detected once, and 10% to 15% sits in the top ten. Specimen: PBMCs. Every receptor here comes from a woman between 40 and 55 years old in good health. Some clones in this sample may be carry-over from other donors' samples.

The rearrangement joins TRBV6-5 to TRBJ2-2, with no clear D. Between the trimmed V and J ends, which lost 0 bases and 6 bases, there was a span of 11 bases. In germline, CDR1 is MNHEY, CDR2 SVGAGI. The CDR3 is 15 residues long. As DNA, the CDR3 is TGTGCCAGCAGTTACTCGGGTCCCCGGTCCGGGGAGCTGTTTTTT. Amino acid sequence: CASSYSGPRSGELFF.

The V gene is TRBV6-6, the J gene TRBJ1-1; 8 bases line up with TRBD1. Germline V gives CDR1 MNHNY, CDR2 SVGAGI (reference sequence). The CDR3 consists of 15 residues. The V and J ends lost 5 bases and 0 bases, in that order; junction bases with no gene match: 5. CDR3 amino acids: CASSNRQGMNTEAFF. In nucleotides, the CDR3 is TGTGCCAGCAGTAACCGACAGGGGATGAACACTGAAGCTTTCTTT.

About this clone itself: This CDR3 is also generated by other DNA sequences in the sample. This chain connects TRBV18 to TRBJ2-7, with 9 nucleotides matching TRBD1. V lost 5 bases to trimming and J lost 1 base; unmatched junction nucleotides: 3. The CDR3 totals 14 residues. Germline-derived CDR1 and CDR2 are KGHSH and LQKENI. The CDR3 protein is CASSSGQGSYEQYF. CDR3 DNA sequence: TGTGCCAGCTCATCGGGACAGGGTTCCTACGAGCAGTACTTC.

The V gene is TRBV6-1, the J gene TRBJ2-7; 11 bases line up with TRBD2. V shed 7 bases, J shed 1 base, and the junction held 3 bases outside the gene matches. The CDR3 length is 14 residues. Germline values: CDR1 MNHNS, CDR2 SASEGT. CDR3 in amino acids: CASTLAGDSYEQYF. In nucleotides, the CDR3 is TGTGCCAGCACACTAGCGGGAGATTCCTACGAGCAGTACTTC.

The rearrangement uses TRBV6-5 and TRBJ2-2, with 7 nucleotides matching TRBD2. Germline assignment: CDR1 MNHEY and CDR2 SVGAGI. This CDR3 contains 15 residues. The trim removed 2 bases at V and 4 bases at J, leaving 4 bases unmatched. The CDR3 sequence: CASSYLPSGTGELFF. CDR3 DNA sequence: TGTGCCAGCAGTTACCTCCCTAGCGGCACCGGGGAGCTGTTTTTT.

V gene TRBV29-1 combines with J gene TRBJ1-3; perhaps TRBD1 as D (6 bases). CDR1 is SQVTM, CDR2 ANQGSEA, per germline. V dropped 7 bases and J dropped 0 bases, with 10 bases sitting between them. The CDR3 loop spans 13 amino acids. The CDR3 sequence: CSASDSSGNTIYF. Here the CDR3 DNA reads TGCAGCGCCTCGGACAGCTCTGGAAACACCATATATTTT. Filled out from reference TRBV29-1 and TRBJ1-3, the complete variable domain reads SAVISQKPSRDICQRGTSLTIQCQVDSQVTMMFWYRQQPGQSLTLIATANQGSEATYESGFVIDKFPISRPNLTFSTLTVSNMSPEDSSIYLCSASDSSGNTIYFGEGSWLTVV.

V is TRBV7-9 and J is TRBJ2-7, with 7 bases that match TRBD2. Germline CDR1 is SEHNR and CDR2 is FQNEAQ (reference sequence). Trimming took 3 bases from V and 7 from J; bases not matched to a gene: 15. This CDR3 has 16 amino acids. This chain's CDR3 is CASSLPATRLAYEQYF. CDR3 sequence (DNA): TGTGCCAGCAGCTTGCCCGCTACAAGACTAGCTTATGAGCAGTACTTC.

V is TRBV11-3 and J is TRBJ2-7; perhaps TRBD2 as D (6 bases). The CDR3 is 15 amino acids. Between the trimmed V and J ends, which lost 3 bases and 2 bases, there was a span of 14 bases. Germline CDR1 SGHNT, CDR2 YENEEA. In nucleotides, the CDR3 is TGTGCCAGCAGCTTGGGGGGAGGATCTCCCTACGAGCAGTACTTC. Amino acids: CASSLGGGSPYEQYF.

This chain links TRBV7-9 with TRBJ2-3; no reliable D call. V dropped 3 bases and J dropped 4 bases, with 11 bases sitting between them. The CDR3 length is 14 residues. Per germline, CDR1 SEHNR and CDR2 FQNEAQ (reference sequence). The CDR3 spells CASSLTATADTQYF. The CDR3 DNA is TGTGCCAGCAGCTTGACGGCAACCGCAGATACGCAGTATTTT.

The genes are TRBV25-1 and TRBJ2-7, with 7 bases matching TRBD1. Per the germline V gene, CDR1 is MGHDK and CDR2 is SYGVNS. This CDR3 has 13 residues. Trimming removed 7 bases from V and 5 bases from J; junction bases left unmatched: 8. The chain's CDR3 is CASIDRAWNEQYF. The DNA for the CDR3 is TGTGCCAGCATAGACAGGGCCTGGAACGAGCAGTACTTC.

The chain combines TRBV6-4 with TRBJ1-2, with D possibly being TRBD1 (6 bases). The ends were cut back, 2 bases at V and 2 bases at J, with 15 bases in the middle. The germline V gene encodes CDR1 MRHNA and CDR2 SNTAGT. The CDR3 contains 16 residues. The CDR3 sequence: CASSDPPDRRNYGYTF. The CDR3 nucleotides read TGTGCCAGCAGTGACCCGCCAGACAGGAGAAACTATGGCTACACCTTC.

This chain links TRBV19 with TRBJ1-1; unclear D gene. V lost 5 bases and J 1 base, leaving 8 bases between the germline ends. The CDR3 totals 13 residues. Germline loops: CDR1 LNHDA, CDR2 SQIVND (reference sequence). This chain's CDR3 is CASSAGENTEAFF. CDR3 in DNA: TGTGCCAGTAGTGCCGGGGAGAACACTGAAGCTTTCTTT. The full variable domain, with the rest looked up from reference TRBV19 and TRBJ1-1, is DGGITQSPKYLFRKEGQNVTLSCEQNLNHDAMYWYRQDPGQGLRLIYYSQIVNDFQKGDIAEGYSVSREKKESFPLTVTSAQKNPTAFYLCASSAGENTEAFFGQGTRLTVV.

The chain is built from TRBV7-8 and TRBJ2-7, with TRBD2 as a possible D gene (5 bases). This CDR3 is 16 amino acids long. CDR1 and CDR2 from the germline V gene are SGHVS and FQNEAQ. The V and J ends lost 4 bases and 4 bases respectively, with 20 bases between them. CDR3 sequence (DNA): TGTGCCAGCAGCTCCGCGGGCTACCCGGCGGCATACGAGCAGTACTTC. Its translation: CASSSAGYPAAYEQYF.

J is TRBJ2-7 and V is TRBV4-2; 8 bases fit TRBD2. In germline, CDR1 is LGHNA, CDR2 YNFKEQ. V dropped 1 base and J dropped 3; count of bases not matched to a gene: 17. The CDR3 is 19 amino acids. Here the CDR3 DNA reads TGTGCCAGCAGCCAAGGGACCCGGGACTGGCGGGAGGCCAACTACGAGCAGTACTTC. Translated, it gives CASSQGTRDWREANYEQYF.

CDR3 region: CASSPLGGHTGELFF. The CDR3 DNA sequence: TGTGCCAGCTCACCACTAGGGGGGCACACCGGGGAGCTGTTTTTT. This rearrangement joins TRBV18 to TRBJ2-2, with D perhaps being TRBD1 or TRBD2 (6 bases each). The germline V gene encodes CDR1 KGHSH and CDR2 LQKENI. V lost 1 base, J lost 3 bases, and 9 bases lay in between. This CDR3 has 15 residues.

This clone was detected only a few times. The rearrangement links TRBV11-2 to TRBJ1-3, with D possibly being TRBD1 (5 bases). Germline V lookup: CDR1 SGHAT, CDR2 FQNNGV. The length of the CDR3 is 15 residues. V lost 5 bases and J lost 7, with 18 bases in between. CDR3 protein: CASSPSRGLSNTIYF. The CDR3, as DNA: TGTGCCAGCAGCCCCAGTCGGGGGTTGTCGAACACCATATATTTT.

CDR3 sequence (DNA): TGTGCCAGCAGCCCTAGCCTCACCCCTTACAATGAGCAGTTCTTC. Its translation: CASSPSLTPYNEQFF. The chain combines TRBV11-3 with TRBJ2-1; a weak D match, TRBD2 (5 bases). The CDR3 spans 15 residues. V gave up 5 bases and J gave up 4 bases, with 15 bases separating them. Germline V lookup: CDR1 SGHNT, CDR2 YENEEA.

V usage is TRBV19 and J usage is TRBJ2-7; 9 positions agree with TRBD1. The junction had 7 bases not matched to a gene; V was cut back by 4 bases and J by 3 bases. CDR1 is LNHDA, CDR2 SQIVND, per germline (reference sequence). This CDR3 has 15 amino acids. Here the CDR3 reads CASSRVRGQGYEQYF. The CDR3 nucleotides are TGTGCCAGTAGTAGAGTCCGGGGACAGGGCTACGAGCAGTACTTC.

This rearrangement joins TRBV28 to TRBJ2-5, with TRBD2 as a possible D gene (7 bases). The CDR3 runs 13 residues. Germline CDR1 is MDHEN and CDR2 is SYDVKM. Trimming took off 3 bases at V and 11 bases at J, with 16 bases between the two ends. The CDR3 coding sequence is TGTGCCAGCAGTTTCGCGGGGGCGGGAGAGCAGTACTTC. Translating gives CASSFAGAGEQYF. Using reference TRBV28 and TRBJ2-5 for the parts outside the CDR3, the full variable domain is DVKVTQSSRYLVKRTGEKVFLECVQDMDHENMFWYRQDPGLGLRLIYFSYDVKMKEKGDIPEGYSVSREKKERFSLILESASTNQTSMYLCASSFAGAGEQYFGPGTRLLVL.

V gene TRBV28 combines with J gene TRBJ2-2, with D maybe TRBD2 (6 bases). Deletions cut 6 bases from V and 0 bases from J, with 11 bases between. The CDR3 is made up of 15 amino acids. CDR1 is MDHEN, CDR2 SYDVKM, per germline. CDR3 nucleotide sequence: TGTGCCAGCAGCCATAGCGGACCGAACACCGGGGAGCTGTTTTTT. Its protein product is CASSHSGPNTGELFF.

In the case of this clone: Other DNA sequences in this specimen translate into the identical CDR3. This sequence joins TRBV11-2 and TRBJ2-7; D uncertain. This CDR3 contains 12 residues. Germline CDR1 is SGHAT and CDR2 is FQNNGV. The V and J ends lost 1 base and 4 bases respectively, with 5 bases between them. CDR3 nucleotide sequence: TGTGCCAGCAGCTTAGCGGGTTACGAGCAGTACTTC. Encoded protein: CASSLAGYEQYF.

This chain connects TRBV18 to TRBJ2-7; 7 nucleotides align to TRBD1. Germline V gene sequence: CDR1 KGHSH, CDR2 LQKENI. The length of the CDR3 is 14 residues. V lost 2 bases to trimming and J lost 2 bases; unmatched junction nucleotides: 3. CDR3 in amino acids: CASSPKDRTYEQYF. The CDR3 DNA is TGTGCCAGCTCACCAAAGGACAGGACCTACGAGCAGTACTTC.

The chain has TRBV5-4 and TRBJ1-4; D gene ambiguous. The CDR3 has 14 residues. In germline, CDR1 is SGHNT, CDR2 YYREEE (reference sequence). Trimming pared 4 bases from V and 5 bases from J, leaving 12 bases between. The CDR3: CASSPRTDNEKLFF. The CDR3 region has the DNA TGTGCCAGCAGCCCGAGGACGGACAATGAAAAACTGTTTTTT.

The sample holds one count of this clone. The same CDR3 can be traced to other DNA sequences in this sample. This chain joins TRBV18 and TRBJ2-5; no reliable D call. The CDR3 totals 12 residues. CDR1 is KGHSH, CDR2 LQKENI, per germline. Trimming left V 3 bases short and J 1 base short, with 3 bases between. The CDR3 loop reads CASSPVQETQYF. The CDR3 nucleotides are TGTGCCAGCTCACCGGTCCAAGAGACCCAGTACTTC.

This clone was counted once. J is TRBJ2-1 and V is TRBV9, with TRBD1 identical over 7 bases. Germline values: CDR1 SGDLS, CDR2 YYNGEE. The V and J ends lost 0 bases and 4 bases, in that order; junction bases with no gene match: 4. The CDR3 runs 15 residues. CDR3 sequence reads: CASSVGQGGYNEQFF. The CDR3 DNA reads TGTGCCAGCAGCGTAGGACAGGGTGGTTACAATGAGCAGTTCTTC.

As regards this clone: A read error is possible here, since a much larger clone lies one base away. The missing conserved phenylalanine or tryptophan at the end of this CDR3 makes a read error likely. The V gene is TRBV27, the J gene TRBJ1-2; tentatively, D is TRBD1 (6 bases). Deletions cut 0 bases from V and 7 bases from J, with 12 bases between. The CDR3 runs 14 residues. CDR1 MNHEY and CDR2 SMNVEV come from the germline V gene (reference sequence). CDR3 DNA sequence: TGTGCCAGCAGTTTATCACAGGGCGGGTCTGGCTACACCTCC. Amino acid sequence: CASSLSQGGSGYTS.

J is TRBJ2-1 and V is TRBV4-1; TRBD2 agrees at 13 bases. Trimming removed 4 bases from V and 7 bases from J; junction bases left unmatched: 1. Germline V lookup: CDR1 MGHRA, CDR2 YSYEKL. The CDR3 is 14 amino acids. CDR3 sequence reads: CASSRTSGSNEQFF. The DNA for the CDR3 is TGCGCCAGCAGCCGGACTAGCGGGAGTAATGAGCAGTTCTTC.